The 32 T cell receptor beta chains below come from one sample, sequenced in a study of CD8 T cells in Susac syndrome. RNA was extracted with the RNeasy kit, and a quantity of about 0.45 to 1 ug was reverse transcribed using random hexamers. TCRdb reprocessed the immunoSEQ multiplex PCR reads with MiXCR, giving one entry per CDR3 protein. The sample shows roughly 130,000 distinct CDR3 sequences, 96% of them seen only once. The sequenced sample was CD4+ T cells from PBMCs. The source of these receptors is a human donor with Susac syndrome.

This clonotype is a singleton in its sample. The chain carries TRBV4-1 and TRBJ1-2; D is perhaps TRBD1 (5 bases). This CDR3 is built from 14 residues. Germline V gene data show CDR1 as MGHRA and CDR2 as YSYEKL. V shed 4 bases and J shed 4 bases, with 13 bases lying between them. The CDR3 DNA reads TGCGCCAGCAGCCTCTCCGGGGCTAGCTATGGCTACACCTTC. Protein sequence: CASSLSGASYGYTF.

V and J are TRBV4-3 and TRBJ2-7; tentatively, D is TRBD1 (5 bases). V was pared by 0 bases and J by 7 bases, with 10 bases between. Germline-derived CDR1 and CDR2 are LGHNA and YSLEER. This CDR3 is 13 amino acids long. CDR3 coding DNA: TGCGCCAGCAGCCAAGAACAGGTTTTAGAGCAGTACTTC. Protein: CASSQEQVLEQYF.

A single count supports this clonotype. The chain is built from TRBV18 and TRBJ1-2; 8 bases are shared with TRBD1. Germline V gives CDR1 KGHSH, CDR2 LQKENI. The CDR3 runs 15 residues. Trimming removed 3 bases from V and 6 bases from J; junction bases left unmatched: 9. This CDR3 is CASSPALGQGNGYTF. The CDR3 bases are TGTGCCAGCTCACCTGCCTTAGGACAGGGTAATGGCTACACCTTC.

The genes are TRBV19 and TRBJ1-2; D is uncertain. Trimming cost V 7 bases and J 2 bases, with 14 bases left between them. This CDR3 spans 14 amino acids. CDR1 LNHDA and CDR2 SQIVND come from the germline V gene (reference sequence). CDR3 bases: TGTGCCAGTAAAAGTCTTTACCGCAACTATGGCTACACCTTC. It specifies CASKSLYRNYGYTF.

This sequence joins TRBV7-2 and TRBJ2-2; D is unresolved. Trimming shortened V by 11 bases and J by 0 bases, and 10 bases separated the two germline ends. This CDR3 region has 13 residues. Germline V gene data show CDR1 as SGHTA and CDR2 as FQGNSA. The CDR3 loop reads CASSTANTGELFF. The CDR3, as DNA: TGTGCCTCCTCCACTGCGAACACCGGGGAGCTGTTTTTT.

The chain joins TRBV7-9 to TRBJ2-1; 10 bases fit TRBD2. The V and J ends lost 4 bases and 4 bases, in that order; junction bases with no gene match: 7. Germline V lookup: CDR1 SEHNR, CDR2 FQNEAQ (reference sequence). This CDR3 has 16 residues. Here the CDR3 DNA reads TGTGCCAGCAGCTCCATAGCGGGAGGCCTATACAATGAGCAGTTCTTC. This translates into CASSSIAGGLYNEQFF.

This sequence joins TRBV11-2 and TRBJ1-1; a possible D gene is TRBD1 (5 bases). Germline V gene lookup returns CDR1 SGHAT and CDR2 FQNNGV. CDR3 length equals 13 residues. Trimming shortened V by 0 bases and J by 10 bases, and 12 bases separated the two germline ends. CDR3: CASSLESSGGAFF. DNA of the CDR3: TGTGCCAGCAGCTTAGAATCTAGCGGGGGAGCTTTCTTT.

J is TRBJ1-2 and V is TRBV11-2; tentative D call: TRBD1 (5 bases). CDR1 and CDR2 (germline): SGHAT, FQNNGV. V shed 0 bases and J shed 0 bases, with 8 bases lying between them. The length of the CDR3 is 15 residues. This CDR3 is CASSLEAGTNYGYTF. In DNA form, the CDR3 reads TGTGCCAGCAGCTTAGAGGCAGGGACTAACTATGGCTACACCTTC.

This sequence joins TRBV3-1 and TRBJ2-7; D unresolved. This CDR3 comprises 13 residues. Germline assignment: CDR1 LGHDT and CDR2 YNNKEL (reference sequence). Trimming pared 4 bases from V and 0 bases from J, leaving 7 bases between. CDR3 loop: CASSLRSSYEQYF. The CDR3 DNA reads TGTGCCAGCAGCCTCCGGAGCTCCTACGAGCAGTACTTC.

CDR3 amino acids: CASSQNGASGQETQYF. The CDR3 DNA follows: TGTGCCAGCAGCCAGAATGGGGCTAGCGGGCAAGAGACCCAGTACTTC. The chain uses TRBV25-1 and TRBJ2-5, with TRBD2 matching over 8 bases. Germline values: CDR1 MGHDK, CDR2 SYGVNS. J was trimmed by 2 bases and V by 6 bases; bases with no gene match: 11. The CDR3 is made up of 16 amino acids.

The rearrangement uses TRBV11-1 and TRBJ1-2; D gene uncertain. The germline gives CDR1 SGHAT, CDR2 FQDESV (reference sequence). V was cut by 6 bases and J by 5 bases, with 16 bases left in between. The CDR3 spans 14 residues. CDR3 DNA: TGTGCCAGCAGTACAGCAACCTATGAATATGGCTACACCTTC. This sequence encodes CASSTATYEYGYTF.

The gene calls are TRBV29-1 and TRBJ1-1; 7 nucleotides agree with TRBD1. V lost 3 bases and J lost 5; bases outside the gene matches: 6. Germline loops: CDR1 SQVTM, CDR2 ANQGSEA. The CDR3 sequence is 13 residues long. CDR3 sequence: CSVDDRAGTEAFF. The CDR3 nucleotides are TGCAGCGTTGATGACAGGGCGGGAACTGAAGCTTTCTTT.

The CDR3 here is CASKAQGRYGYTF. CDR3 bases: TGTGCCTCCAAAGCCCAAGGGCGCTATGGCTACACCTTC. The chain carries TRBV30 and TRBJ1-2, with D unresolved. CDR1 and CDR2 from the germline V gene are GTSNPN and SVGIG (reference sequence). Trimming stripped 7 bases from V and 4 bases from J, with 16 bases between. The CDR3 is 13 residues long. The variable domain in full, completed from reference TRBV30 and TRBJ1-2, reads SQTIHQWPATLVQPVGSPLSLECTVEGTSNPNLYWYRQAAGRGLQLLFYSVGIGQISSEVPQNLSASRPQDRQFILSSKKLLLSDSGFYLCASKAQGRYGYTFGSGTRLTVV.

This chain uses TRBV7-2 with TRBJ2-7, with D possibly being TRBD1 (6 bases). CDR1 is SGHTA and CDR2 is FQGNSA in the germline V gene. Trimming removed 0 bases at V and 2 bases at J, with 11 bases between. This CDR3 is built from 15 residues. The CDR3 protein is CASSLAGASAYEQYF. The CDR3 DNA reads as TGTGCCAGCAGCTTAGCGGGGGCGAGCGCCTACGAGCAGTACTTC.

The chain links TRBV20-1 to TRBJ2-2; 8 nucleotides agree with TRBD2. CDR3 length: 14 amino acids. Per germline, CDR1 DFQATT and CDR2 SNEGSKA (reference sequence). V lost 3 bases and J lost 2; bases outside the gene matches: 2. The CDR3, as DNA: TGCAGTGCTAGCGCGGGGGGAAACACCGGGGAGCTGTTTTTT. It is translated as CSASAGGNTGELFF.

The chain uses TRBV7-9 and TRBJ2-2; D gene ambiguous. The CDR3 runs 14 residues. Deletions cut 7 bases from V and 4 bases from J, with 13 bases between. Per germline, CDR1 SEHNR and CDR2 FQNEAQ (reference sequence). The CDR3 is CASILGSGTGELFF. The DNA of the CDR3 is TGTGCCAGCATCCTAGGTTCCGGCACCGGGGAGCTGTTTTTT.

CDR3 sequence: CSAGAGPDTQYF. As DNA, the CDR3 is TGCAGTGCGGGAGCTGGTCCAGATACGCAGTATTTT. The chain combines TRBV20-1 with TRBJ2-3; TRBD2 is a possible D gene (5 bases). CDR1 is DFQATT, CDR2 SNEGSKA, per germline (reference sequence). CDR3 length: 12 amino acids. Trimming left V 6 bases short and J 4 bases short, with 11 bases between.

The chain joins TRBV18 to TRBJ2-1; D may be TRBD1 (6 bases). The CDR3 is made up of 15 amino acids. Trimming took 0 bases from V and 8 from J, leaving 14 bases between them. Per germline, CDR1 KGHSH and CDR2 LQKENI. CDR3 amino acids: CASSPPSRAGDEQFF. The CDR3 DNA follows: TGTGCCAGCTCACCACCCTCGCGGGCAGGGGATGAGCAGTTCTTC.

In DNA form, the CDR3 reads TGTGCCAGCTCACCGGAGACAGGGAACTATGGCTACACCTTC. Its translation is CASSPETGNYGYTF. This sequence joins TRBV18 and TRBJ1-2; 7 bases agree with TRBD1. This CDR3 comprises 14 residues. The V segment lost 3 bases and the J segment 2 bases; nucleotides outside the gene matches: 3. CDR1 is KGHSH, CDR2 LQKENI, per germline. The whole variable domain, remainder taken from reference TRBV18 and TRBJ1-2, is NAGVMQNPRHLVRRRGQEARLRCSPMKGHSHVYWYRQLPEEGLKFMVYLQKENIIDESGMPKERFSAEFPKEGPSILRIQQVVRGDSAAYFCASSPETGNYGYTFGSGTRLTVV.

The V and J genes are TRBV7-2 and TRBJ2-1; 12 nucleotides match TRBD2. CDR1 and CDR2 (germline): SGHTA, FQGNSA. This CDR3 comprises 14 residues. V dropped 1 base and J dropped 15; count of bases not matched to a gene: 7. DNA of the CDR3: TGTGCCAGCAGCTTAGAGGCTAGCGGGAGGGGTCCGTTCTTC. Translation gives CASSLEASGRGPFF.

The V gene is TRBV5-4, the J gene TRBJ2-5; TRBD2 aligns across 8 bases. The ends lost 2 bases at V and 1 base at J; junction bases unmatched: 4. The CDR3 spans 15 residues. The germline V gene encodes CDR1 SGHNT and CDR2 YYREEE (reference sequence). Written as DNA, the CDR3 is TGTGCCAGCAGCTTCGCAACTAGCGGCCAAGAGACCCAGTACTTC. Its translation is CASSFATSGQETQYF.

This rearrangement joins TRBV7-9 to TRBJ2-1, with 11 nucleotides matching TRBD2. Germline values: CDR1 SEHNR, CDR2 FQNEAQ (reference sequence). The CDR3 runs 14 residues. Trimming at V came to 5 bases and at J to 6 bases, leaving 3 bases not matched to a gene. CDR3 nucleotides: TGTGCCAGCAGCCTGACTAGCGGGGTCAATGAGCAGTTCTTC. Translation: CASSLTSGVNEQFF.

This clonotype was found once. At one end the junction does not follow the germline gene, possibly because of a read error. The V gene is TRBV7-2, the J gene TRBJ2-5; D not certain. Germline loops: CDR1 SGHTA, CDR2 FQGNSA. The CDR3 runs 12 residues. This chain's CDR3 is CASSLALSNFDF. The DNA for the CDR3 is TGTGCCAGCAGCTTAGCACTCAGTAATTTCGACTTC.

This rearrangement joins TRBV21-1 to TRBJ2-7; the D segment call TRBD2 is taken from the table without a DNA check. TRBV21-1 is listed as a pseudogene. There are 15 residues in the CDR3. CDR3 nucleotides: TGTGCCAGCAGGAGTAAAGCGGGGAGGATGAACGAGCAGTACTTC. This sequence encodes CASRSKAGRMNEQYF.

The CDR3 is CASSVVSRNEQFF. As DNA, the CDR3 is TGTGCCAGCAGCGTAGTGAGTAGGAATGAGCAGTTCTTC. The chain joins TRBV9 to TRBJ2-1; no firm D call. Trimming shortened V by 0 bases and J by 7 bases, and 8 bases separated the two germline ends. Per germline, CDR1 SGDLS and CDR2 YYNGEE. The CDR3 consists of 13 residues.

The V call is TRBV12-3 or TRBV12-4, the J call TRBJ1-2, with unresolved D. V shed 6 bases and J shed 7 bases, with 9 bases lying between them. The CDR3 is 11 amino acids. The CDR3 sequence: CASSLIGGYTF. CDR3 DNA sequence: TGTGCCAGCAGCCTTATAGGTGGCTACACCTTC.

The chain employs TRBV28 and TRBJ1-1, with TRBD1 as a possible D gene (6 bases). CDR1 and CDR2 from the germline V gene are MDHEN and SYDVKM. V was pared by 5 bases and J by 8 bases, with 15 bases between. This CDR3 spans 13 amino acids. The CDR3 sequence is CASSGGAPKEAFF. The CDR3 region has the DNA TGTGCCAGCAGTGGGGGGGCGCCCAAGGAAGCTTTCTTT.

This clonotype was observed once. The chain joins TRBV20-1 to TRBJ2-1; 9 nucleotides align to TRBD2. The CDR3 length is 15 residues. Germline V gene data show CDR1 as DFQATT and CDR2 as SNEGSKA (reference sequence). Trimming cost V 4 bases and J 6 bases; bases outside gene matches: 10. The CDR3 bases are TGCAGTGCTATCGATAGCGGGGGCGTTGGCAATGAGCAGTTCTTC. Its translation is CSAIDSGGVGNEQFF.

The chain uses TRBV14 and TRBJ2-1; TRBD1 or TRBD2 may be the D gene (5 bases each). Germline-derived CDR1 and CDR2 are SGHDN and FVKESK. With 1 base removed from V and 2 bases from J, the gap between germline ends came to 9 bases. The CDR3 has 15 residues. CDR3 loop: CASSQVRGAYNEQFF. CDR3 in DNA: TGTGCCAGCAGCCAAGTAAGAGGGGCCTACAATGAGCAGTTCTTC. The whole variable domain, filled in from reference TRBV14 and TRBJ2-1, reads EAGVTQFPSHSVIEKGQTVTLRCDPISGHDNLYWYRRVMGKEIKFLLHFVKESKQDESGMPNNRFLAERTGGTYSTLKVQPAELEDSGVYFCASSQVRGAYNEQFFGPGTRLTVL.

The rearrangement joins TRBV19 to TRBJ1-3; D gene ambiguous. In germline, CDR1 is LNHDA, CDR2 SQIVND (reference sequence). CDR3 size: 15 residues. The V end was cut by 3 bases, the J end by 0 bases, with 9 bases between. The DNA of the CDR3 is TGTGCCAGTAGTATCTCGGGGTTCTCTGGAAACACCATATATTTT. It translates to CASSISGFSGNTIYF.

The rearrangement uses TRBV20-1 and TRBJ1-2; the D is unclear. CDR1 is DFQATT, CDR2 SNEGSKA, per germline (reference sequence). The CDR3 runs to 12 residues. Trimming cost V 5 bases and J 4 bases, with 11 bases left between them. In DNA form, the CDR3 reads TGCAGTGCTTCGACTGATTCCTATGGCTACACCTTC. Translating gives CSASTDSYGYTF.

As DNA, the CDR3 is TGCAGTGCTAGAGATCCGACAGGGGCTGCCAATGAGCAGTTCTTC. Translated: CSARDPTGAANEQFF. This chain links TRBV20-1 with TRBJ2-1; 8 positions agree with TRBD1. Trimming at V came to 0 bases and at J to 6 bases, leaving 7 bases not matched to a gene. CDR1 DFQATT and CDR2 SNEGSKA come from the germline V gene (reference sequence). The length of the CDR3 is 15 residues.